This T cell receptor (beta chain) comes out of a study of cytomegalovirus exposure and HLA in healthy donors. As to this clone: Its target is not known.

Study-level points and caveats: Donors were assumed by presence/absence analyses to have roughly uniform sequencing depth. According to the study, roughly 160 TCR beta chains were cytomegalovirus-associated. TRBV6-2, TRBV6-3 and other indistinguishable V segments were excluded.

Trimming took 5 bases from V and 4 from J; bases not matched to a gene: 15. Germline-derived CDR1 and CDR2 are LGHNT and FRNRAP. This CDR3 contains 17 residues. PCR was performed using 60 Vbeta and 13 Jbeta primers. Some clones are missing from TCRdb's copy, which holds only in-frame ones; the method was immunoSEQ multiplex PCR. Its listing shows around 150,000 clones. The sequencing sample was made of PBMCs. V is TRBV12-5 and J is TRBJ2-3; 7 positions match TRBD2. This TCR was recovered from a man aged 25-45 years in good health and CMV-seronegative. Written as DNA, the CDR3 is TGTGCTAGTGGTCCCCTTTCAAGGGAGGGCCTTGCAGATACGCAGTATTTT. Residues: CASGPLSREGLADTQYF.